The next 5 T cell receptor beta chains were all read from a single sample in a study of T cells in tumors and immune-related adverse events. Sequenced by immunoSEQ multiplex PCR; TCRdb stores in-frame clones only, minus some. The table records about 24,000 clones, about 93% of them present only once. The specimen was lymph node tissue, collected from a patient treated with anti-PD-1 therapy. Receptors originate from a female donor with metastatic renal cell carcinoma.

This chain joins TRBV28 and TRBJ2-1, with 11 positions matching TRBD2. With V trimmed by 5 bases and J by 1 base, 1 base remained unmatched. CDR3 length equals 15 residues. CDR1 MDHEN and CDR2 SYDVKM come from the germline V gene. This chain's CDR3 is CASSLAGGSYNEQFF. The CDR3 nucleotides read TGTGCCAGCAGTCTAGCGGGAGGTTCCTACAATGAGCAGTTCTTC. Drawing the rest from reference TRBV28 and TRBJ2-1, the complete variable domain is DVKVTQSSRYLVKRTGEKVFLECVQDMDHENMFWYRQDPGLGLRLIYFSYDVKMKEKGDIPEGYSVSREKKERFSLILESASTNQTSMYLCASSLAGGSYNEQFFGPGTRLTVL.

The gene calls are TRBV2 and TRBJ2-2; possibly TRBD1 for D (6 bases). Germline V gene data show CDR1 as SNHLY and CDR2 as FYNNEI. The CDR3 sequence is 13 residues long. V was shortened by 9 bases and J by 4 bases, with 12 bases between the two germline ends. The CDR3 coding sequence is TGTGCCAGAAGGCAGGGGTCCACCGGGGAGCTGTTTTTT. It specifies CARRQGSTGELFF.

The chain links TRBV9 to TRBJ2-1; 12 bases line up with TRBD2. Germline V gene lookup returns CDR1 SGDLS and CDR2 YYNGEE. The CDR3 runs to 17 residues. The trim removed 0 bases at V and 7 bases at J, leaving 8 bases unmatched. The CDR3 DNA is TGTGCCAGCAGCGTAGGTTTAAGACTAGCGGGAGTGAATGAGCAGTTCTTC. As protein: CASSVGLRLAGVNEQFF.

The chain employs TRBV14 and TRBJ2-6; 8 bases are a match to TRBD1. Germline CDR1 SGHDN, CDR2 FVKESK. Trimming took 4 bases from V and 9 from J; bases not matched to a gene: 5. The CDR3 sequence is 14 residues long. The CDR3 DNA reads TGTGCCAGCAGCCTGGACAGGGCCAACAACGTCCTGACTTTC. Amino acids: CASSLDRANNVLTF.

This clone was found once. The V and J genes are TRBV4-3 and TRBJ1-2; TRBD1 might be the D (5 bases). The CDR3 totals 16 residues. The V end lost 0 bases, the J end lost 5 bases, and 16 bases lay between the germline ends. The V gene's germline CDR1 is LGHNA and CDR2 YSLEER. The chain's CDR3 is CASSQEKGAVLYGYTF. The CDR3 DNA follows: TGCGCCAGCAGCCAAGAAAAAGGGGCAGTCCTTTATGGCTACACCTTC.